The 20 T cell receptor beta chains below all came from one sample that was sequenced in a study of blood T cells in healthy people across ages. A second PCR of 7 to 11 cycles used a sample-barcoded 5' primer and a J-beta primer mix. TCRdb re-derived calls from the 5' RACE reads in MiXCR, one entry per CDR3 protein. The table has over 1,500,000 distinct CDR3 sequences, roughly two fifths seen once. Material: blood. These receptors were collected from a human donor in good health.

This clonotype was counted a few times. The rearrangement links TRBV5-6 to TRBJ2-7, with D possibly being TRBD1 (6 bases). V was cut by 1 base and J by 3 bases, with 14 bases left in between. Germline-derived CDR1 and CDR2 are SGHDT and YYEEEE. This CDR3 contains 15 residues. The CDR3 region has the DNA TGTGCCAGCAGCTTGTACGACAGGATTCACTACGAGCAGTACTTC. Its protein product is CASSLYDRIHYEQYF. Supplemented by reference TRBV5-6 and TRBJ2-7, the full variable domain reads DAGVTQSPTHLIKTRGQQVTLRCSPKSGHDTVSWYQQALGQGPQFIFQYYEEEERQRGNFPDRFSGHQFPNYSSELNVNALLLGDSALYLCASSLYDRIHYEQYFGPGTRLTVT.

This clonotype has more than one count but fewer than ten. V usage is TRBV5-1 and J usage is TRBJ2-7, with D possibly TRBD1 on 6 matching bases. This CDR3 is 15 amino acids long. Trimming removed 5 bases from V and 0 bases from J, with 15 bases in between. The germline V gene encodes CDR1 SGHRS and CDR2 YFSETQ. The CDR3 is CASSLRDTSSYEQYF. For the CDR3, the DNA is TGCGCCAGCAGTTTACGGGACACGAGCTCCTACGAGCAGTACTTC.

This clonotype was picked up a small number of times. CDR3 amino acids: CAINRAGSNYGYTF. DNA for the CDR3: TGTGCCATCAATCGGGCAGGGAGTAACTATGGCTACACCTTC. This chain joins TRBV10-3 and TRBJ1-2; D possibly corresponds to TRBD1 (5 bases). The CDR3 sequence is 14 residues long. The germline CDR1 and CDR2 sequences are ENHRY and SYGVKD. Trimming left V 7 bases short and J 1 base short, with 13 bases between.

This clonotype was recorded once. A much larger clone sits a single nucleotide away, making a read error possible. The J gene is TRBJ2-1, the V gene TRBV12-3 or TRBV12-4, with D tentatively TRBD1 or TRBD2 (6 bases each). This CDR3 comprises 16 residues. This chain's CDR3 is CACSLERGEGNNEQFF. The CDR3 region has the DNA TGTGCCTGCAGTTTAGAGAGGGGGGAAGGGAACAATGAGCAGTTCTTC.

For this clonotype: This CDR3 fails to terminate in the conserved phenylalanine or tryptophan, so it likely reflects a read error. The chain combines TRBV13 with TRBJ2-5; 7 bases map to TRBD2. This CDR3 region has 14 residues. The trim removed 5 bases at V and 1 base at J, leaving 4 bases unmatched. Germline V CDR1 and CDR2: PRHDT, FYEKMQ (reference sequence). The CDR3, as DNA: TGTGCCAGCAGCGATGGGACTATCCAAGAGACCCAGTACTTA. Translating gives CASSDGTIQETQYL.

The V call is TRBV13, the J call TRBJ1-1; D is unresolved. Germline V gene data show CDR1 as PRHDT and CDR2 as FYEKMQ (reference sequence). The CDR3 is 14 amino acids. Trimming cost V 3 bases and J 1 base, with 9 bases left between them. In nucleotides, the CDR3 is TGTGCCAGCAGCTTCCACGGAGGGAACACTGAAGCTTTCTTT. This translates into CASSFHGGNTEAFF.

This clonotype was seen more than once but under ten times. The CDR3 DNA follows: TGCAGTGCTAGAGTAGGGGGGCGCGGATATGGCTACACCTTC. It encodes CSARVGGRGYGYTF. V gene TRBV20-1 combines with J gene TRBJ1-2; D is possibly TRBD1 (6 bases). The CDR3 runs 14 residues. Germline V gene sequence: CDR1 DFQATT, CDR2 SNEGSKA (reference sequence). V gave up 1 base and J gave up 5 bases, with 14 bases separating them.

The CDR3 sequence is CASSLSLGGSEQYF. The CDR3 DNA sequence: TGTGCCAGCAGCTTGTCGCTTGGGGGGAGCGAGCAGTACTTC. The V and J genes are TRBV7-9 and TRBJ2-7, with D perhaps TRBD2 (6 bases). This CDR3 is built from 14 residues. The ends were cut back, 3 bases at V and 6 bases at J, with 15 bases in the middle. Germline loops: CDR1 SEHNR, CDR2 FQNEAQ (reference sequence).

A few counts support this clonotype. The chain has TRBV4-2 and TRBJ2-1, with D maybe TRBD2 (6 bases). CDR3 length: 14 amino acids. V was pared by 3 bases and J by 4 bases, with 10 bases between. From germline, CDR1 is LGHNA and CDR2 YNFKEQ. CDR3 DNA sequence: TGTGCCAGCAGCCAGCGGGGAGAGTACAATGAGCAGTTCTTC. Its translation: CASSQRGEYNEQFF.

The J gene is TRBJ2-6, the V gene TRBV30; D is undetermined. The CDR3 runs to 18 residues. From germline, CDR1 is GTSNPN and CDR2 SVGIG (reference sequence). V was cut by 3 bases and J by 4 bases, with 22 bases left in between. The CDR3 DNA reads as TGTGCCTGGAGCGTTGGCCTCTTGGGGATTTCAGGGGCCAACGTCCTGACTTTC. This translates into CAWSVGLLGISGANVLTF.

The CDR3 here is CASIAFSGNTIYF. CDR3 nucleotide sequence: TGTGCCAGCATTGCTTTCTCTGGAAACACCATATATTTT. The chain couples TRBV28 to TRBJ1-3; D unresolved. V was clipped by 7 bases and J by 0 bases, with 7 bases between them. Germline V gene sequence: CDR1 MDHEN, CDR2 SYDVKM. The CDR3 loop spans 13 amino acids.

This chain links TRBV5-1 with TRBJ2-3, with 8 positions matching TRBD2. The CDR3 runs to 18 residues. V dropped 0 bases and J dropped 0; count of bases not matched to a gene: 9. Germline-derived CDR1 and CDR2 are SGHRS and YFSETQ. This CDR3 is CASSLARGGRSSTDTQYF. The CDR3 DNA reads TGCGCCAGCAGCTTGGCCCGCGGGGGGCGGTCTAGCACAGATACGCAGTATTTT.

The V gene is TRBV7-2, the J gene TRBJ1-1; a weak D match, TRBD1 (5 bases). This CDR3 has 14 residues. V lost 2 bases and J lost 5, with 12 bases in between. Germline V gene sequence: CDR1 SGHTA, CDR2 FQGNSA. The CDR3 coding sequence is TGTGCCAGCAGCTTATTCGTGGGGGGTACTGAAGCTTTCTTT. It is translated as CASSLFVGGTEAFF.

The chain has TRBV6-6 and TRBJ1-1, with D uncertain. Trimming left V 7 bases short and J 2 bases short, with 11 bases between. CDR1 and CDR2 (germline): MNHNY, SVGAGI (reference sequence). The CDR3 runs to 13 residues. CDR3 sequence: CASTNRANTEAFF. Written as DNA, the CDR3 is TGTGCCAGCACCAATAGGGCTAACACTGAAGCTTTCTTT.

V and J are TRBV20-1 and TRBJ2-2; TRBD1 might be the D (5 bases). Trimming cost V 0 bases and J 4 bases, with 9 bases left between them. CDR3 length: 14 residues. Germline V CDR1 and CDR2: DFQATT, SNEGSKA (reference sequence). The CDR3 reads CSARDQGGTGELFF. The CDR3 DNA reads TGCAGTGCTAGAGATCAGGGTGGCACCGGGGAGCTGTTTTTT.

This clonotype was seen many times. The chain carries TRBV7-9 and TRBJ1-6; 7 bases are a match to TRBD1. V was clipped by 7 bases and J by 7 bases; unmatched bases: 4. The length of the CDR3 is 13 residues. The germline V gene has CDR1 SEHNR and CDR2 FQNEAQ (reference sequence). CDR3 amino acids: CASTGRGNSPLHF. The CDR3 DNA sequence: TGTGCCAGCACCGGCAGGGGGAATTCACCCCTCCACTTT.

The chain uses TRBV6-2 or TRBV6-3 and TRBJ1-1; D is unresolved. Deletions cut 11 bases from V and 2 bases from J, with 12 bases between. The CDR3 is 12 amino acids. Germline-derived CDR1 and CDR2 are MNHEY and SVGEGT. CDR3 sequence (DNA): TGTGCCGCGGTTATACCTAACACTGAAGCTTTCTTT. This encodes CAAVIPNTEAFF.

The V call is TRBV7-2, the J call TRBJ2-1; 9 bases fit TRBD1. From germline, CDR1 is SGHTA and CDR2 FQGNSA. V shed 5 bases and J 7 bases; nucleotides not matched to a gene: 6. This CDR3 is 14 amino acids long. CDR3 sequence: CASSTAGTGNEQFF. The CDR3 nucleotides are TGTGCCAGCAGCACGGCCGGGACAGGGAATGAGCAGTTCTTC. Drawing the rest from reference TRBV7-2 and TRBJ2-1, the complete variable domain is GAGVSQSPSNKVTEKGKDVELRCDPISGHTALYWYRQSLGQGLEFLIYFQGNSAPDKSGLPSDRFSAERTGGSVSTLTIQRTQQEDSAVYLCASSTAGTGNEQFFGPGTRLTVL.

The table lists this clonotype with a count of one. This may be a read error, as it is one base from a much larger clone. The chain carries TRBV5-1 and TRBJ2-5, with 9 bases matching TRBD1. The J call may be mistaken, given a closer DNA end match to TRBJ2-7. Germline V lookup: CDR1 SGHRS, CDR2 YFSETQ. CDR3 length: 13 amino acids. The CDR3 sequence: CASSRDRANEQYF. The CDR3 DNA follows: TGCGCCAGCAGCCGGGACAGGGCCAACGAGCAGTACTTC.

This clonotype was counted only a few times. V gene TRBV10-3 combines with J gene TRBJ1-2, with 8 bases aligning to TRBD1. The CDR3 runs 12 residues. J gave up 13 bases and V 10 bases, and 14 bases lay outside the gene matches. From germline, CDR1 is ENHRY and CDR2 SYGVKD. This CDR3 reads CATAAGGEGSTF. CDR3 sequence (DNA): TGTGCCACAGCAGCAGGGGGCGAAGGGTCCACCTTC.